This TCR beta chain emerged from a study of cytomegalovirus exposure and HLA in healthy donors. Study conclusions and caveats: Both high specificity and high sensitivity reportedly marked the classifier's diagnosis of cytomegalovirus status. As was reported, the HLA-A and HLA-B alleles of most subjects were accurately predicted from TCR beta sequences. Roughly uniform sequencing depth across donors was assumed, possibly incorrectly. Common viral pathogens were later found to be apparently linked to several of the most significant clusters.

The PCR made use of 60 Vbeta and 13 Jbeta primers. Assay used: immunoSEQ multiplex PCR; TCRdb lists only in-frame clones, some missing. The sample includes 100,000 to 150,000 clones, roughly two thirds of them seen just once. Notes on this clone: Antigen unknown.

V was clipped by 2 bases and J by 2 bases; unmatched bases: 3. CDR3 length equals 15 residues. Germline V gene lookup returns CDR1 SNHLY and CDR2 FYNNEI. The material sequenced was PBMCs. The gene calls are TRBV2 and TRBJ1-3, with 7 bases matching TRBD1. The TCR comes from a young man in good health and CMV-seropositive. This CDR3 reads CASSELDRAGNTIYF. The CDR3 DNA reads as TGTGCCAGCAGTGAACTAGACAGGGCTGGAAACACCATATATTTT. Combining the CDR3 with reference TRBV2 and TRBJ1-3 gives the whole variable domain EPEVTQTPSHQVTQMGQEVILRCVPISNHLYFYWYRQILGQKVEFLVSFYNNEISEKSEIFDDQFSVERPDGSNFTLKIRSTKLEDSAMYFCASSELDRAGNTIYFGEGSWLTVV.